Presented here are 5 T cell receptor beta chains from one specimen sequenced in a study of shared clonotypes between healthy human individuals. Selected positively for CCR7 and CD45RO-negative, naive CD8 cells excluded terminally differentiated effector memory CD45RA+ cells. TCRdb keeps only in-frame clones here, not all; method: immunoSEQ multiplex PCR. The sample consists of hundreds of thousands of clones, approximately 95% of them appearing once. Sequencing was done on a sample of naive CD8+ T cells sorted from blood. These receptors all come from a woman aged 30 to 39 in good health.

J is TRBJ2-7 and V is TRBV28, with D tentatively TRBD1 (6 bases). V was shortened by 5 bases and J by 3 bases, with 20 bases between the two germline ends. CDR1 and CDR2 from the germline V gene are MDHEN and SYDVKM. The CDR3 is made up of 16 amino acids. The CDR3 sequence is CASSVTGPIAVYEQYF. CDR3 DNA sequence: TGTGCCAGCAGTGTAACAGGGCCTATTGCTGTCTACGAGCAGTACTTC.

DNA of the CDR3: TGTGCCAGCAGCCAGGGGGGGAGATACGAGCAGTACTTC. This encodes CASSQGGRYEQYF. The rearrangement joins TRBV4-2 to TRBJ2-7, with 7 bases identical to TRBD2. Germline CDR1 LGHNA, CDR2 YNFKEQ. Trimming removed 3 bases from V and 4 bases from J; junction bases left unmatched: 3. The CDR3 is 13 amino acids.

V is TRBV2 and J is TRBJ2-7; D gene ambiguous. V shed 11 bases and J shed 5 bases, with 19 bases lying between them. Germline V lookup: CDR1 SNHLY, CDR2 FYNNEI. The length of the CDR3 is 13 residues. The CDR3 nucleotides are TGTGCCGGTTCTATGTATCCCACCCACGAGCAGTACTTC. This gives the protein CAGSMYPTHEQYF.

The rearrangement joins TRBV19 to TRBJ1-3; maybe TRBD1 (5 bases). Germline V CDR1 and CDR2: LNHDA, SQIVND (reference sequence). V dropped 3 bases and J dropped 1 base, with 7 bases sitting between them. The CDR3 length is 14 residues. CDR3 nucleotide sequence: TGTGCCAGTAGTATGCAGGGATCTGGAAACACCATATATTTT. As protein: CASSMQGSGNTIYF.

The chain uses TRBV4-1 and TRBJ2-7; 12 positions agree with TRBD2. Trimming took 5 bases from V and 5 from J; bases not matched to a gene: 4. This CDR3 region has 14 residues. CDR1 is MGHRA and CDR2 is YSYEKL in the germline V gene. The CDR3 DNA reads TGCGCCAGCAGCAGGACTAGCGGGAACAACGAGCAGTACTTC. It yields the protein CASSRTSGNNEQYF.